A single sample gave rise to the 8 T cell receptor beta chains below, sequenced in a study of glioma-infiltrating T cells after dendritic cell vaccination (TCRdb year 2016). Library method: the immunoSEQ multiplex PCR assay. In TCRdb, the immuneACCESS table is reduced to in-frame sequences with V and J assigned. These tables do not hold every clone; where another copy was compared, an unresolved V gene accounts for under half, and the others remain unexplained. In all, the sample holds approximately 90,000 clones, and over 65% of those were seen once. The top ten clonotypes cover about 2.9% of the sample. The sample was blood, taken before dendritic cell vaccination. The source of these receptors is a human donor with glioblastoma.

This clone was seen a single time. The V gene is TRBV29-1, the J gene TRBJ2-3; D might be TRBD2 (6 bases). The CDR3 consists of 14 residues. Germline CDR1 reads SQVTM; CDR2 reads ANQGSEA. V was clipped by 6 bases and J by 2 bases, with 15 bases between them. CDR3 bases: TGCAGCGTCCGGGGAGGTACGGTCACAGATACGCAGTATTTT. Translation gives CSVRGGTVTDTQYF.

V usage is TRBV4-1 and J usage is TRBJ1-2; D is ambiguous. Trimming took 1 base from V and 3 from J, leaving 6 bases between them. Germline V CDR1 and CDR2: MGHRA, YSYEKL. This CDR3 is built from 13 residues. The CDR3 loop is CASSQVSYYGYTF. CDR3 nucleotides: TGCGCCAGCAGCCAAGTGTCCTACTATGGCTACACCTTC.

This clone has just one count. The chain recombines TRBV4-1 with TRBJ1-1, with 7 bases identical to TRBD1. The CDR3 contains 15 residues. Germline V gives CDR1 MGHRA, CDR2 YSYEKL. J gave up 0 bases and V 7 bases, and 8 bases lay outside the gene matches. This CDR3 reads CASTLRGQMNTEAFF. The DNA of the CDR3 is TGCGCCAGCACTCTTCGGGGACAGATGAACACTGAAGCTTTCTTT.

V and J are TRBV10-3 and TRBJ2-6, with unresolved D. CDR1 ENHRY and CDR2 SYGVKD come from the germline V gene. The V end lost 0 bases, the J end lost 0 bases, and 6 bases lay between the germline ends. This CDR3 has 16 amino acids. The CDR3 is CAISESAGSGANVLTF. CDR3 coding DNA: TGTGCCATCAGTGAGTCGGCTGGCTCTGGGGCCAACGTCCTGACTTTC.

The chain links TRBV29-1 to TRBJ1-1; weak D call: TRBD1 (6 bases). V dropped 3 bases and J dropped 3 bases, with 11 bases sitting between them. The CDR3 totals 13 residues. Germline-derived CDR1 and CDR2 are SQVTM and ANQGSEA. The CDR3 DNA sequence: TGCAGCGTTGAGCAGGGGATGTACACTGAAGCTTTCTTT. It codes for CSVEQGMYTEAFF.

This clone was detected once. V is TRBV12-5 and J is TRBJ2-2, with a possible D match to TRBD1 (5 bases). Trimming pared 6 bases from V and 7 bases from J, leaving 9 bases between. CDR1 is LGHNT and CDR2 is FRNRAP in the germline V gene. This CDR3 has 12 amino acids. This CDR3 is CASGTVYGELFF. Here the CDR3 DNA reads TGTGCTAGTGGGACAGTCTACGGGGAGCTGTTTTTT.

This chain connects TRBV28 to TRBJ1-5; D possibly corresponds to TRBD1 (5 bases). The CDR3 has 14 amino acids. CDR1 is MDHEN, CDR2 SYDVKM, per germline. V was cut by 7 bases and J by 11 bases, with 21 bases left in between. In nucleotides, the CDR3 is TGTGCCAGCACCCAAGAGGCAGGGCGGGAGGCCCAGCATTTT. Protein product: CASTQEAGREAQHF. The full variable domain, completed using reference TRBV28 and TRBJ1-5, is DVKVTQSSRYLVKRTGEKVFLECVQDMDHENMFWYRQDPGLGLRLIYFSYDVKMKEKGDIPEGYSVSREKKERFSLILESASTNQTSMYLCASTQEAGREAQHFGDGTRLSIL.

V usage is TRBV25-1 and J usage is TRBJ1-2, with TRBD1 as a possible D gene (6 bases). Trimming took off 8 bases at V and 8 bases at J, with 24 bases between the two ends. Germline V CDR1 and CDR2: MGHDK, SYGVNS. The CDR3 spans 15 residues. The CDR3 region is CASGERGAARGGYTF. The CDR3 DNA reads TGTGCCAGCGGAGAGCGGGGGGCCGCCCGAGGGGGCTACACCTTC.